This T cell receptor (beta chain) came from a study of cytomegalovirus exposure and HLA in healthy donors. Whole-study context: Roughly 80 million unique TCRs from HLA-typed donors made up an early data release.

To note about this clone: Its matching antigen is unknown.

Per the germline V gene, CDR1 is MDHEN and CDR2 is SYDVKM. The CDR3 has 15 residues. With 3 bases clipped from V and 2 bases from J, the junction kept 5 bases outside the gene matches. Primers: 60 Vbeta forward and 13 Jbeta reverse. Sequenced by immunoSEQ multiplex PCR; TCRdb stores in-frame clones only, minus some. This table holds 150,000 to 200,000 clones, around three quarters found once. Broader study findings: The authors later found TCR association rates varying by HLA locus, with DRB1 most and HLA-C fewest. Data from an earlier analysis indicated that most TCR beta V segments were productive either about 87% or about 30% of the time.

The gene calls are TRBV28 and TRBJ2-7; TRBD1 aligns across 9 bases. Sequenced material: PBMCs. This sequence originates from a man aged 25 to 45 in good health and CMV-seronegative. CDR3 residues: CASSFGTGRTYEQYF. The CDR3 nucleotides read TGTGCCAGCAGTTTCGGGACAGGGCGAACCTACGAGCAGTACTTC.